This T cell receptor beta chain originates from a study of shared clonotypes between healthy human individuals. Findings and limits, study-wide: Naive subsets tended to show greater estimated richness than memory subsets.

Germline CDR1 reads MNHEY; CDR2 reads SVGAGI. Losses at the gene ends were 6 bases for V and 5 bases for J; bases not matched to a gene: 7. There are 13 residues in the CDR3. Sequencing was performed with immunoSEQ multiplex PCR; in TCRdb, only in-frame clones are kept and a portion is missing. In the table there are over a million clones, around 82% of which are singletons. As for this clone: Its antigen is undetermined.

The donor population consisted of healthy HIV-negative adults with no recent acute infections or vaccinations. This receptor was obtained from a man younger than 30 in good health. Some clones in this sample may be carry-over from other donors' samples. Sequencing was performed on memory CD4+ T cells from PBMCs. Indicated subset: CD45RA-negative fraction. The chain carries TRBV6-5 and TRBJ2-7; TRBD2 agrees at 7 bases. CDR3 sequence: CASRPSGGDEQYF. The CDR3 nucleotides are TGTGCCAGCAGACCTAGCGGAGGGGACGAGCAGTACTTC.